These 18 T cell receptor beta chains were all obtained from the same sample, sequenced in a study of T cells in Graves' hyperthyroidism and ophthalmopathy. What was amplified from RNA transcripts were TCR beta CDR3 regions. Initially, a first-round RT-PCR of the TCR CDR3 employed the HTBI primer set. TCRdb fed the multiplex PCR reads into MiXCR, producing one record per CDR3 protein. Of 350,000 to 450,000 distinct CDR3 sequences listed, roughly a sixth are singletons. The sample comprised blood. The source of these receptors is a woman aged 25 to 45 with Graves' hyperthyroidism that later progressed to Graves' ophthalmopathy.

This clonotype was observed many times. The rearrangement joins TRBV18 to TRBJ1-2; D gene unclear. The CDR3 is made up of 12 amino acids. Germline V CDR1 and CDR2: KGHSH, LQKENI. Deletions cut 2 bases from V and 0 bases from J, with 1 base between. The CDR3 loop reads CASSPANYGYTF. Written as DNA, the CDR3 is TGTGCCAGCTCACCAGCTAACTATGGCTACACCTTC.

This clonotype was found many times. The CDR3 nucleotides read TGTGCCAGCAGCTTAGTTGTTAGCGGGAGTCCCCTAGAGACCCAGTACTTC. Its translation: CASSLVVSGSPLETQYF. The V call is TRBV7-9, the J call TRBJ2-5; 9 bases map to TRBD2. CDR1 SEHNR and CDR2 FQNEAQ come from the germline V gene (reference sequence). The CDR3 contains 17 residues. V was clipped by 1 base and J by 4 bases; unmatched bases: 10.

This clonotype has at least ten counts. This chain joins TRBV7-8 and TRBJ2-1, with 15 bases matching TRBD2. V shed 2 bases, J shed 1 base, and the junction held 6 bases outside the gene matches. The germline CDR1 and CDR2 sequences are SGHVS and FQNEAQ. The length of the CDR3 is 19 residues. The CDR3 DNA is TGTGCCAGCAGCTTACCCGGGACTAGCGGGGGGTCATCCTACAATGAGCAGTTCTTC. It codes for CASSLPGTSGGSSYNEQFF. Full variable domain (remainder filled in from reference TRBV7-8 and TRBJ2-1): GAGVSQSPRYKVAKRGQDVALRCDPISGHVSLFWYQQALGQGPEFLTYFQNEAQLDKSGLPSDRFFAERPEGSVSTLKIQRTQQEDSAVYLCASSLPGTSGGSSYNEQFFGPGTRLTVL.

As regards this clonotype: The conserved phenylalanine or tryptophan is not found at the CDR3 terminus, so this likely reflects a read error. The chain combines TRBV12-3 or TRBV12-4 with TRBJ2-3, with D hard to call. The CDR3 has 13 amino acids. V was shortened by 6 bases and J by 2 bases, with 9 bases between the two germline ends. DNA of the CDR3: TGTGCCAGCAGCCAAGGCGCCACAGATACGCAGTATCTT. Its protein product is CASSQGATDTQYL.

As regards this clonotype: This may come from a read error, since a much larger clone is one base off. V gene TRBV11-2 combines with J gene TRBJ2-7, with D perhaps matching TRBD2 (6 bases). Germline loops: CDR1 SGHAT, CDR2 FQNNGV. CDR3 size: 16 residues. The CDR3 spells CAGSPGWAGPSYEQYF. The CDR3 bases are TGTGCCGGCAGCCCAGGTTGGGCGGGACCCTCCTACGAGCAGTACTTC.

The chain carries TRBV12-3 or TRBV12-4 and TRBJ2-2; TRBD1 aligns across 7 bases. There are 17 residues in the CDR3. V dropped 6 bases and J dropped 4; count of bases not matched to a gene: 14. For the CDR3, the DNA is TGTGCCAGCAGGCCTCCTCTGGGACAGAGTCTCACCGGGGAGCTGTTTTTT. This translates into CASRPPLGQSLTGELFF.

This clonotype was counted at least ten times. The rearrangement links TRBV2 to TRBJ2-7; 7 bases align to TRBD1. Per germline, CDR1 SNHLY and CDR2 FYNNEI. The ends lost 9 bases at V and 3 bases at J; junction bases unmatched: 5. The CDR3 runs to 12 residues. The DNA of the CDR3 is TGTGCCAGTGGGGACAGCTACTACGAGCAGTACTTC. Protein: CASGDSYYEQYF.

This clonotype came up many times. This chain joins TRBV14 and TRBJ2-5, with D uncertain. The germline V gene encodes CDR1 SGHDN and CDR2 FVKESK. Trimming removed 1 base at V and 5 bases at J, with 11 bases between. The CDR3 is made up of 14 amino acids. The CDR3 DNA reads TGTGCCAGCAGCCAAGTTGCGCGATGGGAGACCCAGTACTTC. This translates into CASSQVARWETQYF. Drawing the rest from reference TRBV14 and TRBJ2-5, the complete variable domain is EAGVTQFPSHSVIEKGQTVTLRCDPISGHDNLYWYRRVMGKEIKFLLHFVKESKQDESGMPNNRFLAERTGGTYSTLKVQPAELEDSGVYFCASSQVARWETQYFGPGTRLLVL.

This clonotype was seen ten or more times. This sequence joins TRBV12-3 or TRBV12-4 and TRBJ2-4; D gene ambiguous. The V and J ends lost 4 bases and 0 bases respectively, with 10 bases between them. The CDR3 is 15 residues long. The CDR3 DNA is TGTGCCAGCAGTTCGGTCGGGCAAGCCAAAAACATTCAGTACTTC. Protein product: CASSSVGQAKNIQYF.

Note on this clonotype: A read error may explain this, as a much larger clone is one base away. The chain couples TRBV13 to TRBJ2-3; D is possibly TRBD1 or TRBD2 (5 bases each). The V end was cut by 5 bases, the J end by 4 bases, with 16 bases between. In germline, CDR1 is PRHDT, CDR2 FYEKMQ (reference sequence). The CDR3 runs 15 residues. The CDR3 spells CASSSRDQGSDTQYF. CDR3 sequence (DNA): TGTGCCAGCAGCAGCCGGGACCAGGGATCAGATACGCAGTATTTT.

This clonotype was seen ten or more times. J is TRBJ2-7 and V is TRBV12-3 or TRBV12-4; TRBD2 agrees at 7 bases. CDR3 length: 14 amino acids. V lost 4 bases, J lost 1 base, and 4 bases stayed unmatched. The DNA for the CDR3 is TGTGCCAGCAGTTATAGCGGGCGATCCTACGAGCAGTACTTC. Encoded protein: CASSYSGRSYEQYF.

This clonotype showed up many times. The chain is built from TRBV7-9 and TRBJ2-3, with 11 bases lining up with TRBD2. V gave up 1 base and J gave up 0 bases; unmatched junction bases: 6. The CDR3 runs 18 residues. Germline V CDR1 and CDR2: SEHNR, FQNEAQ (reference sequence). Written as DNA, the CDR3 is TGTGCCAGCAGCTTAGGGGGGACTAGCGGACTCAGCACAGATACGCAGTATTTT. Protein sequence: CASSLGGTSGLSTDTQYF.

This clonotype was seen repeatedly, ten times or more. This chain links TRBV18 with TRBJ1-1; tentative D call: TRBD1 (6 bases). The CDR3 length is 16 residues. Germline V gene sequence: CDR1 KGHSH, CDR2 LQKENI. Trimming left V 1 base short and J 6 bases short, with 18 bases between. CDR3 coding DNA: TGTGCCAGCTCACCACAAGGGGGGCAGGTCAAACCTGAAGCTTTCTTT. Protein product: CASSPQGGQVKPEAFF.

The table lists this clonotype with many counts. The V gene is TRBV28, the J gene TRBJ2-7, with 10 bases matching TRBD1. There are 18 residues in the CDR3. In germline, CDR1 is MDHEN, CDR2 SYDVKM. V shed 5 bases, J shed 4 bases, and the junction held 17 bases outside the gene matches. The DNA of the CDR3 is TGTGCCAGCAGTCCCACCTTCGACAGGGGGCGTTTAGGGTACGAGCAGTACTTC. Its translation is CASSPTFDRGRLGYEQYF.

This chain links TRBV7-9 with TRBJ2-7; 11 positions match TRBD1. The V gene's germline CDR1 is SEHNR and CDR2 FQNEAQ (reference sequence). The ends lost 6 bases at V and 3 bases at J; junction bases unmatched: 13. The CDR3 runs to 17 residues. CDR3 residues: CASSTLSAGTGGYEQYF. The CDR3 region has the DNA TGTGCCAGCAGTACCCTTTCAGCCGGGACAGGGGGCTACGAGCAGTACTTC.

Ten or more counts support this clonotype. This sequence joins TRBV20-1 and TRBJ2-3, with 8 bases aligning to TRBD2. The junction had 19 bases not matched to a gene; V was cut back by 0 bases and J by 2 bases. This CDR3 is 20 amino acids long. Germline loops: CDR1 DFQATT, CDR2 SNEGSKA (reference sequence). The CDR3 DNA is TGCAGTGCTAGAGAGCCAGCGGGGGACGGTCACCGCAACTACACAGATACGCAGTATTTT. This codes for CSAREPAGDGHRNYTDTQYF.

Only a few counts were recorded for this clonotype. The genes are TRBV20-1 and TRBJ1-5; D not certain. Germline V gene sequence: CDR1 DFQATT, CDR2 SNEGSKA (reference sequence). V shed 7 bases and J shed 0 bases, with 10 bases lying between them. The CDR3 is 13 residues long. CDR3 protein: CSVIVSSNQPQHF. The CDR3 bases are TGCAGTGTTATAGTTTCTAGCAATCAGCCCCAGCATTTT.

The chain is built from TRBV20-1 and TRBJ2-1; D is perhaps TRBD1 or TRBD2 (6 bases each). CDR1 DFQATT and CDR2 SNEGSKA come from the germline V gene (reference sequence). V gave up 5 bases and J gave up 8 bases, with 25 bases separating them. The CDR3 loop spans 16 amino acids. The CDR3 DNA sequence: TGCAGTGCTCAGACGGGTCACCCACCGGGGGCGGATGAGCAGTTCTTC. This codes for CSAQTGHPPGADEQFF.